A selection of T cell receptor beta chains follows, all from one sample in a study of lymphopenia after photon versus proton radiotherapy. Sequencing used immunoSEQ multiplex PCR; TCRdb keeps in-frame clones, though not all of them. The table includes some 25,000 clones, roughly 86% detected once. The material sequenced was peripheral blood, taken from a patient treated with photon-based radiotherapy. Source of these receptors: a man aged 50-60 years with gastric cancer. The CDR3 runs from the conserved cysteine through the conserved F or W. The D gene is left open where the match is weak. A row's size may be missing; if present it is once, few, many or a size class.

>TRBV2|-|TRBJ2-3|-
TGTGCCAGCAGTGACCCGCAGGACTACCAGACAGATACGCAGTATTTT
CASSDPQDYQTDTQYF
>TRBV11-3|TRBD1|TRBJ2-3|once
TGTGCCAGCAGCTACGGGACAGGGTTAGAAGATACGCAGTATTTT
CASSYGTGLEDTQYF
>TRBV15|-|TRBJ2-7|-
TGTGCCACCAGCAGAGTCTCCGGCTACGAGCAGTACTTC
CATSRVSGYEQYF
>TRBV20-1|-|TRBJ2-7|-
TGCAGTGGACAGGACTCCTACGAGCAGTACTTC
CSGQDSYEQYF
>TRBV6-1|-|TRBJ1-1|-
TGTGCCAGCAAAATAACAGGGAGGAGTGAAGCTTTCTTT
CASKITGRSEAFF
>TRBV7-7|-|TRBJ2-7|-
TGTGCCAGCAGCGAAGGGACACACTACGAGCAGTACTTC
CASSEGTHYEQYF
>TRBV5-1|TRBD1|TRBJ1-1|medium-sized
TGCGCCAGCAGCTTCCTCGGGACAGGGGACACTGAAGCTTTCTTT
CASSFLGTGDTEAFF
>TRBV9|-|TRBJ1-3|few
TGTGCCAGCAGCGTAGGGGTATCTGGAAACACCATATATTTT
CASSVGVSGNTIYF
>TRBV14|-|TRBJ1-2|-
TGTGCCAGCAGCCAACTTACAGGGACCTATGGCTACACCTTC
CASSQLTGTYGYTF
>TRBV12-5|TRBD1|TRBJ1-2|-
TGTGCTAGTGGTTTGCCACAGGGGCCCCTTTATGGCTACACCTTC
CASGLPQGPLYGYTF